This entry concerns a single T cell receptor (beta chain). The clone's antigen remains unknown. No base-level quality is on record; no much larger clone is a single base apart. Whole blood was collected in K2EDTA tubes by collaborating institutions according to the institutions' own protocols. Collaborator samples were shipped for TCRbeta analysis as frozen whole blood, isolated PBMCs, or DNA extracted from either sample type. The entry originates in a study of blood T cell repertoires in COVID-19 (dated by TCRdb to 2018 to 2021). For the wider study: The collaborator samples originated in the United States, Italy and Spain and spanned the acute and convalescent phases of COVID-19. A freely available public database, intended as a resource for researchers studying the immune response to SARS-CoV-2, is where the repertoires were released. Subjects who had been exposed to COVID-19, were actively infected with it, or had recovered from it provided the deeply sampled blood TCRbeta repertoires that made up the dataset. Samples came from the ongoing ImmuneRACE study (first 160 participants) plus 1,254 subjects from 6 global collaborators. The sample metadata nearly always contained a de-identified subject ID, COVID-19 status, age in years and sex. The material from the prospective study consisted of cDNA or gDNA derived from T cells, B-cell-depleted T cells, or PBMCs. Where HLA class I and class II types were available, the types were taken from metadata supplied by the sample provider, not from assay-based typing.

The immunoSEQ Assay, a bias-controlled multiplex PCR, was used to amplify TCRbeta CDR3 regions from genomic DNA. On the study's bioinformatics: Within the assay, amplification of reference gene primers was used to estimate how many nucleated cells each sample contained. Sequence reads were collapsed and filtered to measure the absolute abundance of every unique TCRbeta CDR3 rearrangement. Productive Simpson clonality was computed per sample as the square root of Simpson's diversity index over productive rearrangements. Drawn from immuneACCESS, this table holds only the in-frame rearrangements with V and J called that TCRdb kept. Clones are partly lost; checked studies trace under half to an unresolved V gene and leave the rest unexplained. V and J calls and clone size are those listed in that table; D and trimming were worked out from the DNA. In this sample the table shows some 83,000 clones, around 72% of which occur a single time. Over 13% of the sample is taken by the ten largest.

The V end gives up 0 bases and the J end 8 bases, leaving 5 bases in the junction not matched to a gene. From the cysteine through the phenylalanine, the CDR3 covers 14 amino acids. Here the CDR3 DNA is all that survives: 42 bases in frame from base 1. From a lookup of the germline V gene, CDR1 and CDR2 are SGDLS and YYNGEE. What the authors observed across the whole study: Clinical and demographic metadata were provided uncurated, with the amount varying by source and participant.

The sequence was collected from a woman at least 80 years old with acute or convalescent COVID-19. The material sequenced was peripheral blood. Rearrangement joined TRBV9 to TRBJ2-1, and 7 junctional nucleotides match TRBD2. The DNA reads TGTGCCAGCAGCGTAGTCGGGGGGAGGGATGAGCAGTTCTTC. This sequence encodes CASSVVGGRDEQFF. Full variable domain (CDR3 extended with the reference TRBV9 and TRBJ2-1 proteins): DSGVTQTPKHLITATGQRVTLRCSPRSGDLSVYWYQQSLDQGLQFLIQYYNGEERAKGNILERFSAQQFPDLHSELNLSSLELGDSALYFCASSVVGGRDEQFFGPGTRLTVL.